This T cell receptor beta chain originates from a study of T cells after posttransplantation cyclophosphamide. Whole-study findings and limits: After PTCy, TRB diversity resembled that of CNI/methotrexate controls. TRB overlap between skin or GI tissue T cells and blood was limited. Donor-recipient repertoire similarity was low at 1-2 months, rising over year one.

This clone was observed a few times. Its antigen is unidentified. Germline trimming cut 4 bases from V and 3 bases from J; bases unmatched to any gene: 8. Germline V gives CDR1 SGHVS, CDR2 FQNEAQ. This CDR3 contains 16 residues. The repertoire was sequenced with immunoSEQ multiplex PCR; TCRdb's copy has only in-frame clones and lacks some. This repertoire holds tens of thousands of clones, and none appear only once. This related bone marrow graft donor gave peripheral blood on the day of marrow donation. This clonotype was obtained from a woman aged 45-59 years in good health and a related stem cell transplant donor. Sequencing used PBMCs. The rearrangement uses TRBV7-8 and TRBJ1-5; 8 positions agree with TRBD1. The CDR3 DNA sequence: TGTGCCAGCAGCTACGGGACAGGAGACCCCAATCAGCCCCAGCATTTT. Protein product: CASSYGTGDPNQPQHF.